This T cell receptor (beta chain) was identified in a study of human T cells and chemical hapten exposure. This clonotype occurred many times. MiXCR, run by TCRdb on the RACE reads, gives a single entry per CDR3 protein. Of tens of thousands of distinct CDR3 sequences in the sample, around 11% were seen once. CDR1 is KGHDR and CDR2 is SFDVKD in the germline V gene. CDR3 length: 16 residues. Trimming took off 4 bases at V and 7 bases at J, with 22 bases between the two ends. Documented time point: patch test 3, about 24 weeks after DPC sensitization. The treatment denotes: therapeutic diphenylcyclopropenone sensitization with weekly scalp DPC.

The TCR sequence derives from a man between 25 and 39 years old with alopecia areata. Some clones in this sample may be carry-over from other donors' samples. This rearrangement joins TRBV24-1 to TRBJ2-7; unclear D gene. Sequenced here: whole blood, sampled in connection with sensitization to the hapten diphenylcyclopropenone (DPC). CDR3 in amino acids: CATSDSYHHKLGEQYF. The CDR3 nucleotides are TGTGCCACCAGTGACTCTTACCACCACAAATTAGGGGAGCAGTACTTC.